The clone carrying this TCR delta chain was detected ten times or more. The antigen is undetermined. For this DNA, TCRdb reports the protein of a much larger clone, which diverges at residue 9, most likely from a read error; the protein presented here is translated directly from the DNA. Each sorted gammadelta sample had TRG and TRD chains sequenced. TCRdb reanalysed the multiplex PCR reads with CATT. The data contain 85,000 to 100,000 delta-chain clones, roughly 0.98% of them singletons. Gammadelta T cells were flow-sorted from PBMC into Vgamma9/Vdelta2+ and Vdelta2-negative populations for bulk analysis. This sample is drawn from a study of γδ T cells in repeated Plasmodium falciparum infection. Study as a whole: Four controlled malaria infections with P. falciparum NF54 spanned about 640 days.

Trimming removed 0 bases at V and 1 base at J, with 11 bases between. The CDR3 runs to 15 residues. Germline CDR1 is GEAIGNYY and CDR2 is EKD. General study results and limits: Compared with Australian children, Malian Vdelta2-negative repertoires seemed more clonal, less diverse, less shared. Waves of new clonotype selection appeared after repeated controlled infections in Vdelta2-negative, largely Vdelta1+, gammadelta T cells.

The genes are TRDV2 and TRDJ1; no clear D. This clonotype was sampled from a pool of human donors (malaria-infected and uninfected, not separated). Sequences were obtained from gamma-delta T cells from blood. CDR3 sequence (DNA): TGTGCCTGTGACACCGTTGGACAGTGCACCGATAAACTCATCTTT. The encoded protein is CACDTVGQCTDKLIF.